One T cell receptor beta chain is described in this entry. The CDR3 is 14 amino acids. The V end lost 3 bases, the J end lost 7 bases, and 12 bases lay between the germline ends. Germline V CDR1 and CDR2: KGHSH, LQKENI. This entry belongs to a study of blood T cell repertoires in COVID-19. Looking at the study overall: Both acute and convalescent COVID-19 samples were obtained from the United States, Italy and Spain.

As originally analysed: The assay estimated nucleated cells by amplifying reference gene primers. Assay used: immunoSEQ multiplex PCR; TCRdb lists only in-frame clones, some missing. That table supplies the V and J calls and clone size; D and trimming were determined from the DNA. The repertoire has around 250,000 clones, about 87% of them found once; the top ten carry over 0.85%. The sample taken for sequencing was PBMCs or T cells enriched from blood (not recorded which). This TCR was sampled from a man aged 50 to 59 who had been exposed to COVID-19. The V gene is TRBV18, the J gene TRBJ2-2; tentatively, D is TRBD1 (6 bases). Here the CDR3 DNA reads TGTGCCAGCTCACCTCGGACAGCAAACGGGGAGCTGTTTTTT. Protein product: CASSPRTANGELFF.